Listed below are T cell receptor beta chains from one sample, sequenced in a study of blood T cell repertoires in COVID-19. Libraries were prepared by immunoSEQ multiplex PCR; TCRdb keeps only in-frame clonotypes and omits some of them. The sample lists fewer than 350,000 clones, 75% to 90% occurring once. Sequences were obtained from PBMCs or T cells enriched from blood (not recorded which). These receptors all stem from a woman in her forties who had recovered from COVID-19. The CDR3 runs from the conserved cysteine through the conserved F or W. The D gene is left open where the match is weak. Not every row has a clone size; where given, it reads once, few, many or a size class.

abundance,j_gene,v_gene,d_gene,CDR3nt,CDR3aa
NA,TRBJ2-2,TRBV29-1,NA,TGCAGCGTTGTAAAGGCAGGCGCGAACACCGGGGAGCTGTTTTTT,CSVVKAGANTGELFF
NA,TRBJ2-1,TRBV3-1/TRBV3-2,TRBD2,TGTGCCAGCAGCCAAGTAAGCAGCGGGGGGATTGGTGAGCAGTTCTTC,CASSQVSSGGIGEQFF
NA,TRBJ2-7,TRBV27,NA,TGTGCCAGCAGTTTACGAGCGGGTGGGCCCTACGAGCAGTACTTC,CASSLRAGGPYEQYF
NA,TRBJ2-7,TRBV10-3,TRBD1,TGTGCCATAAGGACAGGGCCGAGCTCCTACGAGCAGTACTTC,CAIRTGPSSYEQYF
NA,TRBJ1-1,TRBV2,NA,TGTGCCAGCAGTGCATTCGGACAGAACACTGAAGCTTTCTTT,CASSAFGQNTEAFF
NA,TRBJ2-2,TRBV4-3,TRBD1,TGCGCCAGCAGCCCTTCCTGGACAGGGCGGGACGGGGAGCTGTTTTTT,CASSPSWTGRDGELFF
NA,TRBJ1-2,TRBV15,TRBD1,TGTGCCACCAGCGGACAGGGGGCGAGAAACTATGGCTACACCTTC,CATSGQGARNYGYTF
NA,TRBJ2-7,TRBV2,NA,TGTGCCAGCAGTGAAGGCCGTCGACAGGTAATAACCTACGAGCAGTACTTC,CASSEGRRQVITYEQYF
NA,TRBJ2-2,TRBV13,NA,TGTGCCAGCAGCTTAGGCCGGGACGGGGGAAATATCGGGGAGCTGTTTTTT,CASSLGRDGGNIGELFF
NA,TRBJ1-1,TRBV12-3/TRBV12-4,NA,TGTGCCAGCAGGCGGGGCACTGAAGCTTTCTTT,CASRRGTEAFF
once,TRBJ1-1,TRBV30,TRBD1,TGTGCCTGGATGCTAAGGGGGCTGGGGGGGAACACTGAAGCTTTCTTT,CAWMLRGLGGNTEAFF
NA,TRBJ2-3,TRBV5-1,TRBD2,TGCGCCAGCAGCTTGGAGATAGCGGGGGAGTACACAGATACGCAGTATTTT,CASSLEIAGEYTDTQYF
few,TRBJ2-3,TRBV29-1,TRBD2,TGCAGCGTTGGGACTAGCGGGGGCACAGATACGCAGTATTTT,CSVGTSGGTDTQYF
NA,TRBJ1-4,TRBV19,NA,TGTGCCAGTAACTTGGAGGCCTCGAATGAAAAACTGTTTTTT,CASNLEASNEKLFF
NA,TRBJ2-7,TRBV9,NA,TGTGCCAGCAGCCCCTCCTGGAGGGAAACCTTCTACGAGCAGTACTTC,CASSPSWRETFYEQYF
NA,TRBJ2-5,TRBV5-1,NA,TGCGCCAGCAGCACAGGACAGTATCAAGAGACCCAGTACTTC,CASSTGQYQETQYF
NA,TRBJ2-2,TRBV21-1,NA,TGTGCCAGCAGCAAAGGGACTAGCGGTGTACGAAACACCGGGGAGCTGTTTTTT,CASSKGTSGVRNTGELFF
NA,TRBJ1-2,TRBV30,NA,TGTGCCTGGACCCCTGGCAACAACTATGGCTACACCTTC,CAWTPGNNYGYTF
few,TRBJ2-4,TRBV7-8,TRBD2,TGTGCCAGCAGCTTAGATATCGGGAGGGCTGGGAACATTCAGTACTTC,CASSLDIGRAGNIQYF
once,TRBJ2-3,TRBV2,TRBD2,TGTGCCAGCAGTTTCGGACTAGCTTCTACGCAGTATTTT,CASSFGLASTQYF
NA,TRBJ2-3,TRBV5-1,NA,TGCGCCAGCAGCTTGGAATGGGGCAGTAGCACAGATACGCAGTATTTT,CASSLEWGSSTDTQYF
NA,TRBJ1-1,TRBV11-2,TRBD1,TGTGCCAGCAGCTTGGGACAGGCTATGAACACTGAAGCTTTCTTT,CASSLGQAMNTEAFF
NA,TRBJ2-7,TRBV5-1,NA,TGCGCCAGCAGCGCAGACAAGCCCTACGAGCAGTACTTC,CASSADKPYEQYF
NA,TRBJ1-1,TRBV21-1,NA,TGTGCCAGCAAGCAGGGGGCGGTAAACACTGAAGCTTTCTTT,CASKQGAVNTEAFF
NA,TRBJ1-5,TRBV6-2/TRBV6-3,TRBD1,TGTGCCAGCAGTTACCCCGGGACAGGGAACCAGCCCCAGCATTTT,CASSYPGTGNQPQHF
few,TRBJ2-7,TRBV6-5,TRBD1,TGTGCCAGCAGGCTACAGGGGGCCCACGAGCAGTACTTC,CASRLQGAHEQYF
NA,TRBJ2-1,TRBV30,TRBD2,TGTGCCTGGAGCCGGTTACGGGGGCTAGCGGGAGTAAGAAATGAGCAGTTCTTC,CAWSRLRGLAGVRNEQFF
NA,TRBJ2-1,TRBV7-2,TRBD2,TGTGCCAGCAGCTTACTAGCGGCCTACAATGAGCAGTTCTTC,CASSLLAAYNEQFF
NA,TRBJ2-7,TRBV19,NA,TGTGCCAGTAGCCAAACTAGAAGGGCCCTTTACGAGCAGTACTTC,CASSQTRRALYEQYF
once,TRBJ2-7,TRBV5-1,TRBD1,TGCGCCAGCAGCGTAAACAGGGGGCACGAGCAGTACTTC,CASSVNRGHEQYF
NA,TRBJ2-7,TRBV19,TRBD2,TGTGCCAGCAGACTAGCGGGAACCTACGAGCAGTACTTC,CASRLAGTYEQYF
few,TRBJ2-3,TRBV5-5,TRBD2,TGTGCCAGCAGCTTGGCTGGCAGGACTAGCGGAGAAGATACGCAGTATTTT,CASSLAGRTSGEDTQYF
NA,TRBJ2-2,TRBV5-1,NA,TGCGCCAGCAGCTTCAACAGGGTCGCCGGGGAGCTGTTTTTT,CASSFNRVAGELFF
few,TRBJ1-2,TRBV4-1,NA,TGCGCCAGCAGCCCCCCTTACGGGTACTATGGCTACACCTTC,CASSPPYGYYGYTF
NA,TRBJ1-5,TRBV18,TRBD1,TGTGCCAGCTCGACCAATGACAGGGGTCAGCCCCAGCATTTT,CASSTNDRGQPQHF
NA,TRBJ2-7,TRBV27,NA,TGTGCCAGCAGTTTGGGTACTAGCTACGAGCAGTACTTC,CASSLGTSYEQYF